The T cell receptor (beta chain) described here comes from a study of blood T cell repertoires in COVID-19. This CDR3 region has 13 residues. Trimming removed 6 bases at V and 5 bases at J, with 13 bases between. CDR1 and CDR2 (germline): SGHTA, FQGNSA. Measured with immunoSEQ multiplex PCR; TCRdb has only the in-frame clones, and not every one. The sample holds about 68,000 clones, 70% to 90% seen once. The V gene is TRBV7-2, the J gene TRBJ1-2, with a tentative D call TRBD1 (5 bases). The clonotype originates from a middle-aged man with acute or convalescent COVID-19. Sequencing was done on a sample of peripheral blood. Here the CDR3 reads CASSKREGYGYTF. For the CDR3, the DNA is TGTGCCAGCAGTAAGAGGGAGGGGTATGGCTACACCTTC.